The next 12 T cell receptor beta chains were all read from a single sample in a study of blood T cells in healthy people across ages (dated by TCRdb to 2015 to 2017). Receptors were amplified or captured by 5' RACE. The sequencer was an Illumina HiSeq 2500. A second PCR of roughly 7 to 12 cycles was run with a J-beta primer mix and a sample-barcoded 5' primer. The public reads were reprocessed in TCRdb via fastp at Q25 and MiXCR, keeping in-frame beta chains. Rows merge per CDR3 protein into single entries with the most common DNA and genes. The sample table shows approximately 1.5 million distinct CDR3 sequences, and roughly 43% are seen once. Clones ranked in the top ten supply around 4% of the sample. The source material was blood. The receptors were sampled from a young woman in good health.

The table lists this clonotype with a few counts. The V gene is TRBV4-1, the J gene TRBJ2-5; 8 bases line up with TRBD1. The CDR3 is made up of 14 amino acids. Germline CDR1 reads MGHRA; CDR2 reads YSYEKL. J was trimmed by 7 bases and V by 0 bases; bases with no gene match: 4. For the CDR3, the DNA is TGCGCCAGCAGCCAAGATCTGACAGGGGTGACCCAGTACTTC. It yields the protein CASSQDLTGVTQYF.

In its sample, this clonotype was seen many times. The rearrangement uses TRBV4-3 and TRBJ2-7; D gene unclear. The germline V and J ends were trimmed by 0 bases and 0 bases, with 6 bases remaining between them. Germline loops: CDR1 LGHNA, CDR2 YSLEER. The CDR3 length is 14 residues. DNA of the CDR3: TGCGCCAGCAGCCAAGAACCTTTCTCCTACGAGCAGTACTTC. Its translation: CASSQEPFSYEQYF.

V gene TRBV3-1 combines with J gene TRBJ2-1; D is possibly TRBD1 or TRBD2 (5 bases each). The ends were cut back, 1 base at V and 13 bases at J, with 26 bases in the middle. The CDR3 sequence is 17 residues long. The germline V gene has CDR1 LGHDT and CDR2 YNNKEL (reference sequence). CDR3 nucleotide sequence: TGTGCCAGCAGCCAAGGTGGGGGACCCATCAAGTCGGAGACCCAGTTCTTC. Protein sequence: CASSQGGGPIKSETQFF.

In its sample, this clonotype was seen many times. The V gene is TRBV2, the J gene TRBJ2-1; 8 nucleotides agree with TRBD2. The CDR3 is 16 residues long. V shed 2 bases and J 7 bases; nucleotides not matched to a gene: 10. The germline gives CDR1 SNHLY, CDR2 FYNNEI. CDR3 nucleotide sequence: TGTGCCAGCAGTGAATTGCCCAGCGGGAGAAAGAATGAGCAGTTCTTC. It codes for CASSELPSGRKNEQFF. The variable domain in full, with the rest retrieved from reference TRBV2 and TRBJ2-1, is EPEVTQTPSHQVTQMGQEVILRCVPISNHLYFYWYRQILGQKVEFLVSFYNNEISEKSEIFDDQFSVERPDGSNFTLKIRSTKLEDSAMYFCASSELPSGRKNEQFFGPGTRLTVL.

This clonotype was seen many times. The rearrangement uses TRBV12-3 or TRBV12-4 and TRBJ1-2; tentatively, D is TRBD1 (6 bases). This CDR3 has 13 amino acids. V lost 6 bases and J 7 bases, leaving 15 bases between the germline ends. The CDR3 loop is CASSVTGGGGYTF. The CDR3 nucleotides read TGTGCCAGCAGCGTGACAGGAGGGGGTGGCTACACCTTC.

The chain links TRBV7-2 to TRBJ2-7, with 9 bases that match TRBD1. The V gene end was trimmed by 4 bases and the J gene end by 0 bases; junction bases not matched to a gene: 7. This CDR3 has 16 amino acids. Germline V gene data show CDR1 as SGHTA and CDR2 as FQGNSA. The CDR3 here is CASSSGQGTYSYEQYF. CDR3 nucleotides: TGTGCCAGCAGCTCCGGACAGGGGACATACTCCTACGAGCAGTACTTC. Based on the CDR3 plus reference TRBV7-2 and TRBJ2-7, the full variable domain is GAGVSQSPSNKVTEKGKDVELRCDPISGHTALYWYRQSLGQGLEFLIYFQGNSAPDKSGLPSDRFSAERTGGSVSTLTIQRTQQEDSAVYLCASSSGQGTYSYEQYFGPGTRLTVT.

The chain joins TRBV29-1 to TRBJ1-2; possibly TRBD1 for D (5 bases). This CDR3 spans 13 amino acids. Germline lookup yields CDR1 SQVTM and CDR2 ANQGSEA. V lost 6 bases, J lost 0 bases, and 11 bases lay in between. The CDR3 protein is CSVSDRANYGYTF. CDR3 DNA sequence: TGCAGCGTCTCCGACAGAGCTAACTATGGCTACACCTTC.

This clonotype has only a few counts. This chain links TRBV21-1 with TRBJ2-7; TRBD1, the table's D call, was not compared with the DNA. TRBV21-1 is classified as a pseudogene. The CDR3 has 13 residues. CDR3 bases: TGTGCCAGCAGTTCCAGGGGGAACCACGAGCAGTACTTC. Its translation is CASSSRGNHEQYF.

The CDR3 is CASSQSVSALYEQYF. The CDR3 nucleotides read TGCGCCAGCAGCCAATCGGTATCGGCTCTCTACGAGCAGTACTTC. This sequence joins TRBV4-3 and TRBJ2-7; D ambiguous. Looked up from germline, CDR1 is LGHNA and CDR2 is YSLEER. The CDR3 totals 15 residues. V was pared by 2 bases and J by 3 bases, with 14 bases between.

With respect to this clonotype: A much more abundant neighbour one base away suggests this may be a read error. The chain carries TRBV12-3 or TRBV12-4 and TRBJ1-2, with D hard to call. Trimming cost V 5 bases and J 6 bases, with 16 bases left between them. The CDR3 runs 14 residues. CDR3 sequence reads: CASSVSDVADGYTF. The CDR3 DNA sequence: TGTGCCAGCAGTGTGAGCGATGTTGCGGATGGCTACACCTTC.

Many counts were recorded for this clonotype. This sequence joins TRBV7-2 and TRBJ2-1; 12 positions agree with TRBD2. The CDR3 length is 18 residues. The germline CDR1 and CDR2 sequences are SGHTA and FQGNSA. With 3 bases clipped from V and 4 bases from J, the junction kept 10 bases outside the gene matches. Written as DNA, the CDR3 is TGTGCCAGCAGCTTCGGACTAGCGGGATTACCCCCATACAATGAGCAGTTCTTC. Translation: CASSFGLAGLPPYNEQFF.

This clonotype was picked up a small number of times. This CDR3 is CASSKLKEEQYF. For the CDR3, the DNA is TGCGCCAGCAGCAAATTGAAGGAGGAGCAGTACTTC. The chain combines TRBV5-1 with TRBJ2-5; possibly TRBD2 for D (5 bases). Trimming removed 4 bases from V and 11 bases from J, with 15 bases in between. Per the germline V gene, CDR1 is SGHRS and CDR2 is YFSETQ. The CDR3 is 12 residues long. Complete variable domain (other parts from reference TRBV5-1 and TRBJ2-5): KAGVTQTPRYLIKTRGQQVTLSCSPISGHRSVSWYQQTPGQGLQFLFEYFSETQRNKGNFPGRFSGRQFSNSRSEMNVSTLELGDSALYLCASSKLKEEQYFGPGTRLLVL.